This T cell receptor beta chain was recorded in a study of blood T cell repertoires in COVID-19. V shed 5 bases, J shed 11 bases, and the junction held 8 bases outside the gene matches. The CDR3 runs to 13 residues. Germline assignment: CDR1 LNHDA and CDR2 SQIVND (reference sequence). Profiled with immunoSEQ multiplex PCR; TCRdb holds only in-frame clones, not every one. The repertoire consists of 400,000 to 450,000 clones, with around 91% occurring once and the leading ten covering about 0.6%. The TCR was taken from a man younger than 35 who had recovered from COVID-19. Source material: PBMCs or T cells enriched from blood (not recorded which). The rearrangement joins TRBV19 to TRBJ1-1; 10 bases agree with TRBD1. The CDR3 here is CASSDRGQGEAFF. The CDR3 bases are TGTGCCAGTAGTGACCGTGGACAGGGGGAGGCTTTCTTT.